The following is a T cell receptor beta chain sequence with its context. Its antigen remains unknown. The CDR3 is made up of 17 amino acids. CDR1 MGHRA and CDR2 YSYEKL come from the germline V gene. The V gene end was trimmed by 4 bases and the J gene end by 1 base; junction bases not matched to a gene: 7. Only CD45RO-negative cells positively selected for CCR7 counted as naive CD8 cells, so terminally differentiated effector memory CD45RA+ cells were excluded. This sample stems from a study of shared clonotypes between healthy human individuals. Study results and caveats: The diversity represented, both genetic and in exposure history, was limited by few donors.

In the source study's methods: Sequence data from immunoSEQ were junction-only and lacked quality scores; consequently, filtering differed. Produced via immunoSEQ multiplex PCR; TCRdb's table is partial and in-frame only. The DNA was the basis for D and trimming; V, J and clone size are from that table. The repertoire holds about 2 million clones, with approximately 94% as singletons. Sequencing was performed on naive CD8+ T cells sorted from blood. The V and J genes are TRBV4-1 and TRBJ2-3; TRBD2 matches 11 bases. The sequence derives from a man younger than 30 in good health. In nucleotides, the CDR3 is TGCGCCAGCAGCCCCCTCGCGACTAGCGGGGGCACAGATACGCAGTATTTT. This gives the protein CASSPLATSGGTDTQYF.